This T cell receptor (beta chain) comes out of a study of CD8 T cells in ankylosing spondylitis. Germline V lookup: CDR1 WNHNN, CDR2 SYGVQD (reference sequence). The CDR3 loop spans 14 amino acids. V lost 9 bases to trimming and J lost 1 base; unmatched junction nucleotides: 8. This clonotype was seen many times. Each CDR3 protein is one row after TCRdb ran MiXCR on the 5' RACE reads. Seen here are more than 35,000 distinct CDR3 sequences, roughly 2.6% observed once, and the top ten hold approximately 4.5%. The clonotype originates from a male donor with ankylosing spondylitis or in good health (not recorded which). Input material: blood, either unsorted or a sorted T cell fraction (not recorded which). The genes are TRBV10-1 and TRBJ2-5; 7 nucleotides line up with TRBD2. The CDR3 DNA reads as TGCGCCAGGCCTGAGGCTAGCGGCCAAGAGACCCAGTACTTC. It is translated as CARPEASGQETQYF.